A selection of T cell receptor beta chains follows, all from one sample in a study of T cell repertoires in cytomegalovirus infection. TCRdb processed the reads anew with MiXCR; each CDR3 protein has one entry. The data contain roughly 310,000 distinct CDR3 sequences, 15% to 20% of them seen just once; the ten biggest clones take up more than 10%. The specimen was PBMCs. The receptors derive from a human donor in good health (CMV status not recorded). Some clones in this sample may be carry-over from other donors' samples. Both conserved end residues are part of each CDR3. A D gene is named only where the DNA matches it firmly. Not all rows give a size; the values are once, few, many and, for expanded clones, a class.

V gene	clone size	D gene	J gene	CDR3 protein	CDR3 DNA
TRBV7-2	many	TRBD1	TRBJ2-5	CASSQGARETQYF	TGTGCCAGCAGCCAGGGGGCCCGAGAGACCCAGTACTTC
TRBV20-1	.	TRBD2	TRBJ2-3	CSATGGRGGADTQYF	TGCAGTGCCACCGGTGGGCGGGGGGGAGCAGATACGCAGTATTTT
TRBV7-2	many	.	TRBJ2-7	CASSLKARGEQYF	TGTGCCAGCAGCTTGAAGGCCCGGGGCGAGCAGTACTTC
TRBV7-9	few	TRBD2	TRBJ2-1	CASSRLAGAYNEQFF	TGTGCCAGCAGCCGACTAGCGGGGGCCTACAATGAGCAGTTCTTC
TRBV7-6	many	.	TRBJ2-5	CASSARTNQETQYF	TGTGCTAGCAGCGCGCGGACCAACCAAGAGACCCAGTACTTC
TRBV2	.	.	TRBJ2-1	CASSLEYYNEQFF	TGTGCCAGCAGTTTGGAGTACTACAATGAGCAGTTCTTC
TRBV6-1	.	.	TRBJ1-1	CASRRGNTEAFF	TGTGCCAGTCGTCGGGGGAACACTGAAGCTTTCTTT
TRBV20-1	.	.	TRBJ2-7	CSARGGSHFEQYF	TGCAGTGCTAGAGGCGGCTCCCACTTCGAGCAGTACTTC
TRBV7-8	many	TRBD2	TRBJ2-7	CASSNRGLAGSYEQYF	TGTGCCAGCAGCAACCGGGGACTAGCGGGCTCCTACGAGCAGTACTTC
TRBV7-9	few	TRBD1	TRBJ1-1	CASSIWTGVMNTEAFF	TGTGCCAGCAGCATCTGGACAGGTGTCATGAACACTGAAGCTTTCTTT
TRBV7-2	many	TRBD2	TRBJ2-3	CASSLALRGSGADTQYF	TGTGCCAGCAGCTTAGCGCTCCGGGGGAGCGGGGCAGATACGCAGTATTTT
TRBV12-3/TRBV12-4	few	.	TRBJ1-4	CASSRGRGEKLFF	TGTGCCAGCAGTCGTGGTAGGGGAGAAAAACTGTTTTTT
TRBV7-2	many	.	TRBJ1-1	CASRRYSRDMNTEAFF	TGTGCCAGCAGACGTTATTCCCGGGACATGAACACTGAAGCTTTCTTT
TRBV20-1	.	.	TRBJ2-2	CSARPQGSWGTGELFF	TGCAGTGCTAGACCACAAGGGTCCTGGGGGACCGGGGAGCTGTTTTTT
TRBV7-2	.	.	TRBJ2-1	CASSSGVGSFNEQFF	TGTGCCAGCAGCTCAGGGGTCGGCTCCTTCAATGAGCAGTTCTTC
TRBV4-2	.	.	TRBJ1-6	CASSQEGGATGNSPLHF	TGTGCCAGCAGCCAAGAGGGGGGGGCGACAGGTAATTCACCCCTCCACTTT
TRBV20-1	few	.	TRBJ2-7	CSARSRYEQYF	TGCAGTGCTAGAAGTCGGTACGAGCAGTACTTC
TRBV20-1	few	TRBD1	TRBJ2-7	CSVRTGEPYEQYF	TGCAGTGTTAGGACAGGGGAGCCCTACGAGCAGTACTTC
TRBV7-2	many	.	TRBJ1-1	CASSLVGQNTEAFF	TGTGCCAGCAGCTTAGTGGGACAAAACACTGAAGCTTTCTTT
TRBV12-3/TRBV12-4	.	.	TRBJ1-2	CATRTRRSYGYTF	TGTGCCACCCGGACACGGCGGAGCTATGGCTACACCTTC
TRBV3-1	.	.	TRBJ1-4	CASSHTQGEKLFF	TGTGCCAGCAGCCACACGCAGGGGGAAAAACTGTTTTTT
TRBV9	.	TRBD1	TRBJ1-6	CASSVEGTGVSPLHF	TGTGCCAGCAGCGTAGAAGGGACAGGGGTTTCACCCCTCCACTTT
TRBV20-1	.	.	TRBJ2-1	CSARGTTAAYNEQLF	TGCAGTGCTAGAGGGACGACGGCGGCCTACAATGAGCAGCTCTTC
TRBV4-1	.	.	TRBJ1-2	CASSQDRGAYGYTF	TGCGCCAGCAGCCAAGATCGGGGGGCCTATGGCTACACCTTC
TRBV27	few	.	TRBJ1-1	CASSFLGTENTEAFF	TGTGCCAGCAGTTTTCTCGGGACGGAGAACACTGAAGCTTTCTTT
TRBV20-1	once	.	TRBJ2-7	CSATRLGGLRSYEQYF	TGCAGTGCCACTAGGTTAGGGGGGCTCCGCTCCTACGAGCAGTACTTC
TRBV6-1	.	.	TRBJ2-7	CASSEGTANSYEQYF	TGTGCCAGCAGCGAAGGGACCGCTAACTCCTACGAGCAGTACTTC
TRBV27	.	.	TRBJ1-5	CASSLFYRTDQPQHF	TGTGCCAGCAGTTTATTTTATCGGACGGATCAGCCCCAGCATTTT
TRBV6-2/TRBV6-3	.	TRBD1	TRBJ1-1	CASSLPGGTEAFF	TGTGCCAGCAGTTTACCAGGGGGCACTGAAGCTTTCTTT
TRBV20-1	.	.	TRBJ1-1	CSSQTGFQLEAFF	TGCAGTTCTCAAACAGGGTTTCAACTTGAAGCTTTCTTT
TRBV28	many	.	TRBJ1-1	CASSPGFTEAFF	TGTGCCAGCAGCCCGGGATTCACTGAAGCTTTCTTT